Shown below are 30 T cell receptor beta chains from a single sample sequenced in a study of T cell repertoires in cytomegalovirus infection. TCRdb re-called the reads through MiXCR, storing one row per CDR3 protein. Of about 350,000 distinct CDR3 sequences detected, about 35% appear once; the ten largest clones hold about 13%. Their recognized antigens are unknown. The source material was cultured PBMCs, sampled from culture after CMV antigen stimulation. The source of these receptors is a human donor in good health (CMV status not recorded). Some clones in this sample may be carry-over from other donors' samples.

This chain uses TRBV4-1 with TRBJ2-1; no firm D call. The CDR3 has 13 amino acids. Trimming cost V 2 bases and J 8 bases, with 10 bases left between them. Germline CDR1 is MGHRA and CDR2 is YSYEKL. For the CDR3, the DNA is TGCGCCAGCAGCCAAACCTTAAAAGATGAGCAGTTCTTC. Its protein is CASSQTLKDEQFF.

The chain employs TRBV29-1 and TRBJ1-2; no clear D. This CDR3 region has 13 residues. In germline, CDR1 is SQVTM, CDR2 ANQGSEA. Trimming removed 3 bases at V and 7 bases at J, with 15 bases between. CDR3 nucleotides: TGCAGCGTTGATATAGTGGGCGCGGGTGGCTACACCTTC. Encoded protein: CSVDIVGAGGYTF.

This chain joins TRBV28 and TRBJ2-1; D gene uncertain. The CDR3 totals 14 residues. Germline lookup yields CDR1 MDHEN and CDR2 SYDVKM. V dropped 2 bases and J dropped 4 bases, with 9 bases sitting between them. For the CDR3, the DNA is TGTGCCAGCAGTTTAAACTCGATGTACAATGAGCAGTTCTTC. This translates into CASSLNSMYNEQFF.

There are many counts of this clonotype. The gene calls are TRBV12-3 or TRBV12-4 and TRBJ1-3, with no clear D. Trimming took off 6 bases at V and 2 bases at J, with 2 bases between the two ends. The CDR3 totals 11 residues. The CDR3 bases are TGTGCCAGCAGGACTGGAAACACCATATATTTT. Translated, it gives CASRTGNTIYF.

The CDR3 loop is CASRDRTSAINEQFF. The DNA of the CDR3 is TGTGCCAGCCGGGATAGGACTAGCGCAATAAATGAGCAGTTCTTC. The chain carries TRBV14 and TRBJ2-1; TRBD2 aligns across 9 bases. The CDR3 length is 15 residues. With V trimmed by 8 bases and J by 7 bases, 12 bases remained unmatched. Germline CDR1 is SGHDN and CDR2 is FVKESK.

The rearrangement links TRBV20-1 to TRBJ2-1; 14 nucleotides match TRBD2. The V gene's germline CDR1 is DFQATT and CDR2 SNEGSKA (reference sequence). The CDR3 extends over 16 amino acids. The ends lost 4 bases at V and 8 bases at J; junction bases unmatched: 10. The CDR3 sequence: CSATGTSGRGLDEQFF. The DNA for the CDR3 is TGCAGTGCTACCGGGACTAGCGGGAGAGGGCTGGATGAGCAGTTCTTC.

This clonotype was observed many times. CDR3 region: CASSLQGSNTEAFF. DNA of the CDR3: TGTGCCAGCAGTTTGCAGGGTAGTAACACTGAAGCTTTCTTT. The V call is TRBV6-6, the J call TRBJ1-1; D is perhaps TRBD1 (5 bases). Germline CDR1 is MNHNY and CDR2 is SVGAGI (reference sequence). This CDR3 is 14 amino acids long. The ends were cut back, 4 bases at V and 2 bases at J, with 11 bases in the middle.

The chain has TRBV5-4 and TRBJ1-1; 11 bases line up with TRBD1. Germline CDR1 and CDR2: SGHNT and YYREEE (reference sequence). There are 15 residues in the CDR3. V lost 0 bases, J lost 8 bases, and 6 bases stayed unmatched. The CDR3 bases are TGTGCCAGCAGCTTGGTCGGGACAGGGGGATTAGAAGCTTTCTTT. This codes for CASSLVGTGGLEAFF.

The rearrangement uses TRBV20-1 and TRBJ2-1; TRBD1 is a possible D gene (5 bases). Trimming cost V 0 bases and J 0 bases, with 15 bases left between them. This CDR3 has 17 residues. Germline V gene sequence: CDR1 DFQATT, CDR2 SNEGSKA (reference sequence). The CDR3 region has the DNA TGCAGTGCTAGAGACCACTTACAGGAAAGCTCCTACAATGAGCAGTTCTTC. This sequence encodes CSARDHLQESSYNEQFF.

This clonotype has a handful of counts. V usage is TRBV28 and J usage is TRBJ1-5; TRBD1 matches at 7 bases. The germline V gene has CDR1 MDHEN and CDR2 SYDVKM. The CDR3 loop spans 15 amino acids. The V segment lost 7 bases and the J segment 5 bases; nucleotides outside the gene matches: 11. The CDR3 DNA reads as TGTGCCAGCACTAAGGGGGCCCTAGTGGATCAGCCCCAGCATTTT. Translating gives CASTKGALVDQPQHF.

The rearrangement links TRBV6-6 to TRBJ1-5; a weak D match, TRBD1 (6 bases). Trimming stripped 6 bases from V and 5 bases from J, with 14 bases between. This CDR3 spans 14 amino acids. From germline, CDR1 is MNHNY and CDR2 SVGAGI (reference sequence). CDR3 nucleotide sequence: TGTGCCAGCAGCTTACAGGGTCTTTATCAGCCCCAGCATTTT. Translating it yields CASSLQGLYQPQHF.

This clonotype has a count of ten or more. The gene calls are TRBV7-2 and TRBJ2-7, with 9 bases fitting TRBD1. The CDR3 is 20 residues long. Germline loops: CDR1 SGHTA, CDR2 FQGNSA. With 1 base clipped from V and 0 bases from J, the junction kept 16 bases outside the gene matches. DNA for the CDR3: TGTGCCAGCAGCTTAGGGGGGATCGGGACAGGGTCGGTCGGCTCCTACGAGCAGTACGTC. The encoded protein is CASSLGGIGTGSVGSYEQYV.

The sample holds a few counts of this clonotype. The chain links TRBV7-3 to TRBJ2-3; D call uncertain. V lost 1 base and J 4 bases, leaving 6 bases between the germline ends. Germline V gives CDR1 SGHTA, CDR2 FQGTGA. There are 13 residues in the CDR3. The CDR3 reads CASSLIAADTQYF. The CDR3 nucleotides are TGTGCCAGCAGCTTAATCGCCGCAGATACGCAGTATTTT.

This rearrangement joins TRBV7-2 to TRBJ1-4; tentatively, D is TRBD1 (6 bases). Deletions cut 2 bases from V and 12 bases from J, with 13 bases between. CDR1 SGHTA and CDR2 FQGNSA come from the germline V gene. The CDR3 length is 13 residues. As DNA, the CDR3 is TGTGCCAGCAGCTTAACACAGGGTGGGGAACTGTTTTTT. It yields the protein CASSLTQGGELFF.

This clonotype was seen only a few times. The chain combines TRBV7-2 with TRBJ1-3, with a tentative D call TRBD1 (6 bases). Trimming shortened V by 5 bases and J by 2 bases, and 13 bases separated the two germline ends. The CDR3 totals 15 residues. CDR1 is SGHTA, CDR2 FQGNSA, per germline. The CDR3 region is CASSQDRFPGNTIYF. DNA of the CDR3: TGTGCCAGCAGCCAGGACAGATTTCCTGGAAACACCATATATTTT. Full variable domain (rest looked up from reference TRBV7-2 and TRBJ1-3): GAGVSQSPSNKVTEKGKDVELRCDPISGHTALYWYRQSLGQGLEFLIYFQGNSAPDKSGLPSDRFSAERTGGSVSTLTIQRTQQEDSAVYLCASSQDRFPGNTIYFGEGSWLTVV.

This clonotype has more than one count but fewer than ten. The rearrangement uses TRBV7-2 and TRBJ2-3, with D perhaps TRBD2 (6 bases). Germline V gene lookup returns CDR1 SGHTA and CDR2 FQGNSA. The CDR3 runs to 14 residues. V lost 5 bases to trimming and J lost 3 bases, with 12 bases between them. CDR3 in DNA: TGTGCCAGCAGCCTATCAGCGGGTACAGATACGCAGTATTTT. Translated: CASSLSAGTDTQYF.

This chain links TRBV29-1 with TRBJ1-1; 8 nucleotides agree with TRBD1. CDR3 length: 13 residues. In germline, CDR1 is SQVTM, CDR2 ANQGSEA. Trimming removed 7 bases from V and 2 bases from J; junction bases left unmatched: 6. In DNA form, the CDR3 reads TGCAGCGCCCTAGACAGGGGCAACACTGAAGCTTTCTTT. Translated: CSALDRGNTEAFF.

The CDR3 region is CASSSSRVQETQYF. As DNA, the CDR3 is TGTGCCAGCAGTTCTAGCAGGGTCCAAGAGACCCAGTACTTC. V gene TRBV2 combines with J gene TRBJ2-5; D is possibly TRBD1 or TRBD2 (5 bases each). The CDR3 is made up of 14 amino acids. Germline lookup yields CDR1 SNHLY and CDR2 FYNNEI. The V gene lost 5 bases and the J gene lost 1 base, with 11 bases spanning the gap.

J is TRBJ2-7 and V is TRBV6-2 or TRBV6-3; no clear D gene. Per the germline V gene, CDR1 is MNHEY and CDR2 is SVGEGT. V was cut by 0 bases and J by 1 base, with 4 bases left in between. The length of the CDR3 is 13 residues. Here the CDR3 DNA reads TGTGCCAGCAGTTACTCGTGGTCCTACGAGCAGTACTTC. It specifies CASSYSWSYEQYF.

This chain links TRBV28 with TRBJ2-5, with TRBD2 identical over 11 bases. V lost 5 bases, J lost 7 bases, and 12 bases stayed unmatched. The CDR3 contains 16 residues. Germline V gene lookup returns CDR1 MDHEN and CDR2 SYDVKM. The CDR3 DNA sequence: TGTGCCAGCAGTCTCCTAGCGGGAGGATCTCCGGGGACCCAGTACTTC. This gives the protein CASSLLAGGSPGTQYF.

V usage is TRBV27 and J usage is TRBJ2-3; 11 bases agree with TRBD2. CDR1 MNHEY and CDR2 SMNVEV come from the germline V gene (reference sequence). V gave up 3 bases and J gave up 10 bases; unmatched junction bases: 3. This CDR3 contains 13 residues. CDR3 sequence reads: CASSFSSGRPQYF. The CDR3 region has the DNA TGTGCCAGCAGTTTCTCTAGCGGGAGGCCGCAGTATTTT.

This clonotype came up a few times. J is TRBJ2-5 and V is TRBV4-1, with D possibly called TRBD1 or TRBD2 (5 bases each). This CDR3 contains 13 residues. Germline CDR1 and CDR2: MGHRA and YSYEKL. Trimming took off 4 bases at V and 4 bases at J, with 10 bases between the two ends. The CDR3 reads CASSPGPVETQYF. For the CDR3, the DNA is TGCGCCAGCAGCCCGGGACCCGTAGAGACCCAGTACTTC.

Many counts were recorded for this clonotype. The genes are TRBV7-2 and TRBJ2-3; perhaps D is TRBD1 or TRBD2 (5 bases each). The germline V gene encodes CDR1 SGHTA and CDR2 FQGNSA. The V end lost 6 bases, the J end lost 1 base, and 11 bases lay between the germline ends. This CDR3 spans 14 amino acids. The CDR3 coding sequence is TGTGCCAGCAGTCGTGGGACGGGCACAGATACGCAGTATTTT. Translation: CASSRGTGTDTQYF.

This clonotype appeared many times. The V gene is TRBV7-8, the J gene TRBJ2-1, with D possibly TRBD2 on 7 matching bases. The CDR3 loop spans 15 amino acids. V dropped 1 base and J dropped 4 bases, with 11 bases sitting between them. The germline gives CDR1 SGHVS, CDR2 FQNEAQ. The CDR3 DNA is TGTGCCAGCAGCTTAGGGGGGGGGCTATACAATGAGCAGTTCTTC. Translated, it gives CASSLGGGLYNEQFF. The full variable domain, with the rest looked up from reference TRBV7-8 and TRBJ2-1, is GAGVSQSPRYKVAKRGQDVALRCDPISGHVSLFWYQQALGQGPEFLTYFQNEAQLDKSGLPSDRFFAERPEGSVSTLKIQRTQQEDSAVYLCASSLGGGLYNEQFFGPGTRLTVL.

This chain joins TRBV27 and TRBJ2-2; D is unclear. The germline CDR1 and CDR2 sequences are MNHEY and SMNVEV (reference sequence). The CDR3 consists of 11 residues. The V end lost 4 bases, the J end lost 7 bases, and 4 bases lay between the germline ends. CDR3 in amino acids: CASSYNGELFF. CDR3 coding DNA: TGTGCCAGCAGTTATAACGGGGAGCTGTTTTTT.

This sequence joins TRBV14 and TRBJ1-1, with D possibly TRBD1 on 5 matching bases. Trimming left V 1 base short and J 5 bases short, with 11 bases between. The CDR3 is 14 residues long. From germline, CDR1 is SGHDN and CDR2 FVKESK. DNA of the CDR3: TGTGCCAGCAGCCAAGCCCAGGGAAGGACTGAAGCTTTCTTT. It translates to CASSQAQGRTEAFF.

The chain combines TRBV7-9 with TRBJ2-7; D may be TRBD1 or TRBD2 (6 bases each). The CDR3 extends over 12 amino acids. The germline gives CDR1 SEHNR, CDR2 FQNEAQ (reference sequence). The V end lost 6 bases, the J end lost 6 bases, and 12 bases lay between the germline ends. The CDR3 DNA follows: TGTGCCAGCAGTCGGGGGCTCGGCGAGCAGTACGTC. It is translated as CASSRGLGEQYV.

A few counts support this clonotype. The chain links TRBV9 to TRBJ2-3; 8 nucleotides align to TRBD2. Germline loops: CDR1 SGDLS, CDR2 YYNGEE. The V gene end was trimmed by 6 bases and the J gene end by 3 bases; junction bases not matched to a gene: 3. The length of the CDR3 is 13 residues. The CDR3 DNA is TGTGCCAGCACCAGCGGGAGTACAGATACGCAGTATTTT. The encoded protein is CASTSGSTDTQYF. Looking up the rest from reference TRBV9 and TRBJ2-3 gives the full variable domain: DSGVTQTPKHLITATGQRVTLRCSPRSGDLSVYWYQQSLDQGLQFLIQYYNGEERAKGNILERFSAQQFPDLHSELNLSSLELGDSALYFCASTSGSTDTQYFGPGTRLTVL.

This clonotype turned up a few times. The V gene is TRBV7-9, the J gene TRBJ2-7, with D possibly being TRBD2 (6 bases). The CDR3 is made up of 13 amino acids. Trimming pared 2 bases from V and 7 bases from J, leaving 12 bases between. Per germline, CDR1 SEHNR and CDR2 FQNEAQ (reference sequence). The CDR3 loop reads CASSLLGGGEQYF. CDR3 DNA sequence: TGTGCCAGCAGCTTATTGGGAGGAGGGGAGCAGTACTTC.

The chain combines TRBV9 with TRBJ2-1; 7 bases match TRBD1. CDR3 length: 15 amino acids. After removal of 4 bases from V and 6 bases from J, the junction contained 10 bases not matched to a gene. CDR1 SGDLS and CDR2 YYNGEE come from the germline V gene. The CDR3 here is CASSPGGAGGNEQFF. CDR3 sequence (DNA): TGTGCCAGCAGCCCAGGGGGAGCTGGTGGCAATGAGCAGTTCTTC.